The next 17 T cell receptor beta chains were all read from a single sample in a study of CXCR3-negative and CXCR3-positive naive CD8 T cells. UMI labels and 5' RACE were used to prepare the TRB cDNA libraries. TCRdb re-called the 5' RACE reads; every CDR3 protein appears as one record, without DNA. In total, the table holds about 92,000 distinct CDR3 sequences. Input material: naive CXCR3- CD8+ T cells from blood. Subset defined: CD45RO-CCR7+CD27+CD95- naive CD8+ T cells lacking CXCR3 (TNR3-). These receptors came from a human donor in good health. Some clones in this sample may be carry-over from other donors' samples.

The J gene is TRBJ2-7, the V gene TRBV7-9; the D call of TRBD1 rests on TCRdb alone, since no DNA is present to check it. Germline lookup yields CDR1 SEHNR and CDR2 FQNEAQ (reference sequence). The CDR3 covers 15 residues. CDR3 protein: CASSLSSGQNYEQYF. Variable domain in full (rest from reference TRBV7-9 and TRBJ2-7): DTGVSQNPRHKITKRGQNVTFRCDPISEHNRLYWYRQTLGQGPEFLTYFQNEAQLEKSRLLSDRFSAERPKGSFSTLEIQRTEQGDSAMYLCASSLSSGQNYEQYFGPGTRLTVT.

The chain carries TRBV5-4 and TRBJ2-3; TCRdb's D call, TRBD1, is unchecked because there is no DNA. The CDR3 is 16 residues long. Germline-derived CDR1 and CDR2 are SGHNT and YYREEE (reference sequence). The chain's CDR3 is CASSPRTGGFADTQYF.

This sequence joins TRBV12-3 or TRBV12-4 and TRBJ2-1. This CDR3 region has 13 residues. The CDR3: CASSLVSNNEQFF.

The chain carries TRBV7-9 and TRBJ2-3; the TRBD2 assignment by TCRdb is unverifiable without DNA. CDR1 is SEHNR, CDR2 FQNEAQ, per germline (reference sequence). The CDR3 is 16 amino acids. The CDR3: CASSFLGPSNTDTQYF.

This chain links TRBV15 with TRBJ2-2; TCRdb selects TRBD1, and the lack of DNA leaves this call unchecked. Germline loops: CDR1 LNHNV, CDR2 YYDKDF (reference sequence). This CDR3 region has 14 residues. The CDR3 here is CATSDRTNTGELFF.

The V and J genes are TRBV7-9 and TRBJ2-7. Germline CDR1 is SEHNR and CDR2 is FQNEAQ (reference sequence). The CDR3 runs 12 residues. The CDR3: CASGLHSGEQYF.

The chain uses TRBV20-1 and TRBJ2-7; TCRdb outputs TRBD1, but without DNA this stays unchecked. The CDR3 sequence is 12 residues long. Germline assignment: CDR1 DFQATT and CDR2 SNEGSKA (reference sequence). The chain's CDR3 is CSGTEITYEQYF.

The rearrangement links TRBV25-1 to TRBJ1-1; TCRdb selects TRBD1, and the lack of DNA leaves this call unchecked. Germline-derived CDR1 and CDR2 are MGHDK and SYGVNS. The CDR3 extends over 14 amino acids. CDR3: CASRAQGPNTEAFF. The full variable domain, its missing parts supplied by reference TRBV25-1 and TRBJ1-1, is EADIYQTPRYLVIGTGKKITLECSQTMGHDKMYWYQQDPGMELHLIHYSYGVNSTEKGDLSSESTVSRIRTEHFPLTLESARPSHTSQYLCASRAQGPNTEAFFGQGTRLTVV.

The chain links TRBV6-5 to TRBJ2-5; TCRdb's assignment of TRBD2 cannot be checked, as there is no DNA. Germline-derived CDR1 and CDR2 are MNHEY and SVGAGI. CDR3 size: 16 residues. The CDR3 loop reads CASSPGGGGFQETQYF.

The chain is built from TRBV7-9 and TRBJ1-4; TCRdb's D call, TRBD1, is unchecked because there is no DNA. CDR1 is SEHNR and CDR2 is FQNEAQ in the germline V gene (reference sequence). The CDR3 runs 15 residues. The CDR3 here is CASSVWDRSNEKLFF. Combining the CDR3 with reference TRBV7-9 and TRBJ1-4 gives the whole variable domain DTGVSQNPRHKITKRGQNVTFRCDPISEHNRLYWYRQTLGQGPEFLTYFQNEAQLEKSRLLSDRFSAERPKGSFSTLEIQRTEQGDSAMYLCASSVWDRSNEKLFFGSGTQLSVL.

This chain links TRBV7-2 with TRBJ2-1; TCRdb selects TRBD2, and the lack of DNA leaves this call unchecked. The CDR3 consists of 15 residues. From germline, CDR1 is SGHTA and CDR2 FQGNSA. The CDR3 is CASSVPGLAGNEQFF.

CDR3 amino acids: CASSLTGSGELFF. J is TRBJ2-2 and V is TRBV4-1; the D call from TCRdb, TRBD1, cannot be confirmed without DNA. Germline loops: CDR1 MGHRA, CDR2 YSYEKL. The CDR3 spans 13 residues.

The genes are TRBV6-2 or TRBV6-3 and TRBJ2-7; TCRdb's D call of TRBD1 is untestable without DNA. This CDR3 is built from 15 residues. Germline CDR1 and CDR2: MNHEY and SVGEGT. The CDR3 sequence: CASSYSEEGLGEQYF.

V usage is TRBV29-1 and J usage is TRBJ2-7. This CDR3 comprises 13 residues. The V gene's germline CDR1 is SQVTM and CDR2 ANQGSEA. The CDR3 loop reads CSVQALSSYEQYF.

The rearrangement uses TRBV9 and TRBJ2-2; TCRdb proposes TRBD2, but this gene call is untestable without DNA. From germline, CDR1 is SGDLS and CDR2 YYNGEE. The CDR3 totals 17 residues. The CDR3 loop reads CASSVARSGLGPGELFF. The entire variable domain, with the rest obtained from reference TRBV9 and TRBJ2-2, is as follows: DSGVTQTPKHLITATGQRVTLRCSPRSGDLSVYWYQQSLDQGLQFLIQYYNGEERAKGNILERFSAQQFPDLHSELNLSSLELGDSALYFCASSVARSGLGPGELFFGEGSRLTVL.

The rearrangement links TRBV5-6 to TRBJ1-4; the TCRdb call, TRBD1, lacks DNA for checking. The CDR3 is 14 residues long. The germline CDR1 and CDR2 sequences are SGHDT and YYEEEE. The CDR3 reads CASSPGTGNEKLFF.

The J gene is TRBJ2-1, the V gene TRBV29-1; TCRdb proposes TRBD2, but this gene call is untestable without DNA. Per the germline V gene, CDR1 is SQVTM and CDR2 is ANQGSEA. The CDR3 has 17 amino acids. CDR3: CSVLGGEGTGSYNEQFF.